This T cell receptor (beta chain) was retrieved from a study of response to subunit inactivated influenza vaccine. Study-level points and caveats: The authors suggested that few new T cells are recruited per seasonal influenza vaccination.

CDR1 and CDR2 (germline): MNHNS, SASEGT. Losses at the gene ends were 5 bases for V and 5 bases for J; bases not matched to a gene: 14. This CDR3 comprises 16 residues. One entry per CDR3 protein results from TCRdb running MiXCR on the RT-PCR reads. This table holds 450,000 to 500,000 distinct CDR3 sequences, roughly 11% found once. This clonotype was counted many times. Antigen unknown. V usage is TRBV6-1 and J usage is TRBJ2-5, with TRBD1 matching over 7 bases. The clonotype originates from a man aged 50 to 59 who received an inactivated influenza vaccine. This specimen was PBMCs from blood, taken about 40 days after vaccination. The DNA for the CDR3 is TGTGCCAGCAGTACCCCACTCTGGACAGGAGAGGAGACCCAGTACTTC. Residues: CASSTPLWTGEETQYF.